A selection of T cell receptor beta chains follows, all from one sample in a study of OX40 agonist ivuxolimab in advanced cancers. Profiled with immunoSEQ multiplex PCR; TCRdb holds only in-frame clones, not every one. This table holds 50,000 to 70,000 clones, approximately 86% found once. This sample comprised CD4+ or CD8+ T cells sorted from blood, obtained in a trial of the OX40 agonist ivuxolimab. The receptor set was obtained from an adult with an advanced solid tumor such as melanoma, head and neck, liver or kidney cancer. Both conserved end residues are part of each CDR3.

J,V,CDR3
TRBJ2-2,TRBV7-2,CASSGDRLAITGELFF
TRBJ1-5,TRBV10-2,CASSARWGADSNQPQHF
TRBJ2-3,TRBV15,CATSSAGGVDTQYF
TRBJ1-2,TRBV10-3,CAIKQGGYGYTF
TRBJ2-7,TRBV15,CATSTIGLSHEQYF
TRBJ2-7,TRBV15,CATSRLETSPYEQYF
TRBJ2-3,TRBV5-1,CASSLTGSSLSNTQYF
TRBJ2-7,TRBV5-4,CASSGGSGSYEQYF
TRBJ2-7,TRBV2,CASRSDTPHEQYF
TRBJ1-5,TRBV2,CASSEAPGTGDQPQHF
TRBJ1-1,TRBV5-6,CASRIQSSYTEAFF
TRBJ2-3,TRBV9,CASSVGAADTQYF
TRBJ1-6,TRBV6-5,CASSYEAGPGNSPLHF
TRBJ2-6,TRBV2,CASRGQFSGANVLTF
TRBJ2-7,TRBV28,CASSLFRTNSYEQYF
TRBJ1-5,TRBV7-2,CASSQTGVGQPQHF
TRBJ1-6,TRBV5-4,CASSHISGRANSPLHF
TRBJ2-7,TRBV5-1,CASSVGDLREQYF
TRBJ2-4,TRBV6-6,CASSPLLTENIQYF
TRBJ2-1,TRBV7-2,CASSLGGRGVRNEQFF
TRBJ1-2,TRBV4-2,CASSQVGLAVYGYTF
TRBJ2-5,TRBV7-9,CASRPLGDRGETQYF
TRBJ2-2,TRBV7-9,CASSLLIAGVTGELFF
TRBJ2-2,TRBV6-4,CASSPLAGDGTGELFF
TRBJ2-7,TRBV5-1,CASSPGTALYEQYF
TRBJ2-1,TRBV12-5,CASEIPGGGTLDDEQFF
TRBJ2-6,TRBV11-2,CASSGYSGRSSGANVLTF
-,TRBV6-5,CASSSGTAVEQYF
TRBJ2-2,TRBV4-3,CASSQSDRAFGELFF
TRBJ2-7,TRBV6-5,CASWRAMYF
TRBJ1-2,TRBV7-9,CASSDARQRNDTF
TRBJ1-6,TRBV7-2,CASSLVVVNSPLHF
TRBJ2-5,TRBV27,CASSSRTGSGEGETQYF
TRBJ2-5,TRBV5-8,CASKRVFRETQYF
TRBJ1-2,TRBV30,CAWSGGSLYGYTF
TRBJ2-7,TRBV7-8,CASSLIMYEQYF
TRBJ2-3,TRBV9,CASSPWGTDTQYF
TRBJ2-4,TRBV11-2,CASSQDRGSGIQYF